Following are 28 T cell receptor beta chains from one sample sequenced in a study of T-cell reconstitution after alpha-beta-depleted transplantation in children. Unique molecular identifiers tagged the TCRbeta library. TCRdb re-called the PCR reads through MiXCR, storing one row per CDR3 protein. The data hold almost 250,000 distinct CDR3 sequences, with 25% observed a single time. Here the sequenced sample was PBMCs, taken before TCRalphabeta/CD19-depleted stem cell transplant. The receptors derive from a girl aged 2 to 9 with Fanconi anemia, due to receive a stem cell transplant.

This clonotype was observed at least ten times. The chain uses TRBV12-3 or TRBV12-4 and TRBJ2-1; 11 bases fit TRBD2. Losses at the gene ends were 6 bases for V and 9 bases for J; bases not matched to a gene: 10. The CDR3 runs to 15 residues. The CDR3 bases are TGTGCCAGCAGAGAACTAGCGGGAGTCGTTAGTGAGCAGTTCTTC. Protein: CASRELAGVVSEQFF.

This clonotype was detected ten times or more. As DNA, the CDR3 is TGTGCCAGCAGCGAGTGGGACAAGTCCTACAATGAGCAGTTCTTC. This encodes CASSEWDKSYNEQFF. The chain uses TRBV11-2 and TRBJ2-1; D is possibly TRBD1 (6 bases). The CDR3 extends over 15 amino acids. The V and J ends lost 5 bases and 1 base respectively, with 12 bases between them. Germline CDR1 SGHAT, CDR2 FQNNGV.

There are a few counts of this clonotype. The V call is TRBV5-1, the J call TRBJ2-5; TRBD2 aligns across 11 bases. V dropped 3 bases and J dropped 4; count of bases not matched to a gene: 11. This CDR3 contains 17 residues. Germline CDR1 SGHRS, CDR2 YFSETQ. The CDR3 region is CASSYRLIAGGPETQYF. In nucleotides, the CDR3 is TGCGCCAGCAGCTACCGCCTGATAGCGGGGGGGCCAGAGACCCAGTACTTC.

In its sample, this clonotype was seen many times. The chain carries TRBV10-3 and TRBJ2-5; D gene ambiguous. Germline V lookup: CDR1 ENHRY, CDR2 SYGVKD. Trimming stripped 3 bases from V and 7 bases from J, with 15 bases between. CDR3 length: 14 amino acids. The DNA of the CDR3 is TGTGCCATCAGTGACGGACCCCAGACGGGGACCCAGTACTTC. The encoded protein is CAISDGPQTGTQYF.

This clonotype was picked up many times. V usage is TRBV5-1 and J usage is TRBJ2-1; 8 nucleotides agree with TRBD2. V lost 0 bases, J lost 3 bases, and 5 bases stayed unmatched. Germline CDR1 and CDR2: SGHRS and YFSETQ. The CDR3 loop spans 16 amino acids. The CDR3 spells CASSLGLAGGYNEQFF. In DNA, the CDR3 is TGCGCCAGCAGCTTGGGTCTAGCGGGCGGCTACAATGAGCAGTTCTTC.

This clonotype appeared many times. The rearrangement uses TRBV20-1 and TRBJ2-7; D perhaps matches TRBD1 (5 bases). V was clipped by 3 bases and J by 5 bases, with 11 bases between them. CDR1 DFQATT and CDR2 SNEGSKA come from the germline V gene (reference sequence). CDR3 length: 12 residues. The CDR3 loop reads CSASSGINEQYF. For the CDR3, the DNA is TGCAGTGCTAGTTCAGGGATCAACGAGCAGTACTTC.

This clonotype was seen many times. The J gene is TRBJ2-7, the V gene TRBV12-3 or TRBV12-4; D possibly matches TRBD1 or TRBD2 (5 bases each). The length of the CDR3 is 15 residues. V was clipped by 5 bases and J by 0 bases, with 14 bases between them. In DNA form, the CDR3 reads TGTGCCAGCAGTCCTGTGGGACCGACCTCCTACGAGCAGTACTTC. This translates into CASSPVGPTSYEQYF.

This clonotype has more than one count but fewer than ten. The chain joins TRBV29-1 to TRBJ2-3, with a tentative D call TRBD1 (5 bases). With 6 bases removed from V and 3 bases from J, the gap between germline ends came to 13 bases. This CDR3 comprises 13 residues. Germline V CDR1 and CDR2: SQVTM, ANQGSEA. The CDR3 DNA sequence: TGCAGCGTGGAGCCAGGGCGGACAGATACGCAGTATTTT. Protein: CSVEPGRTDTQYF.

This clonotype has at least ten counts. The gene calls are TRBV12-3 or TRBV12-4 and TRBJ2-1; D gene uncertain. Trimming removed 4 bases at V and 7 bases at J, with 8 bases between. The CDR3 totals 12 residues. CDR3 sequence reads: CASSSGVNEQFF. DNA for the CDR3: TGTGCCAGCAGTTCAGGTGTGAATGAGCAGTTCTTC.

The sample holds many counts of this clonotype. The J gene is TRBJ2-7, the V gene TRBV19; no definite D call. CDR1 and CDR2 from the germline V gene are LNHDA and SQIVND (reference sequence). Deletions cut 5 bases from V and 5 bases from J, with 16 bases between. The CDR3 totals 14 residues. CDR3 protein: CASSLRTGSDEQYF. In DNA, the CDR3 is TGTGCCAGTAGTTTGAGAACGGGCTCAGACGAGCAGTACTTC.

This clonotype was found a few times. The chain combines TRBV28 with TRBJ1-2; D gene uncertain. Germline CDR1 MDHEN, CDR2 SYDVKM. The germline V and J ends were trimmed by 3 bases and 6 bases, with 8 bases remaining between them. CDR3 length equals 12 residues. The CDR3 protein is CASSLVSDGYTF. In DNA, the CDR3 is TGTGCCAGCAGTTTGGTATCTGATGGCTACACCTTC.

This clonotype was seen more than once but under ten times. The rearrangement links TRBV29-1 to TRBJ2-7; the D gene could be TRBD1 or TRBD2 (6 bases each). This CDR3 comprises 13 residues. CDR1 and CDR2 from the germline V gene are SQVTM and ANQGSEA. Trimming took off 7 bases at V and 2 bases at J, with 15 bases between the two ends. This CDR3 is CSAKGGVAYEQYF. The CDR3, as DNA: TGCAGCGCCAAGGGGGGAGTTGCCTACGAGCAGTACTTC.

This clonotype was detected many times. V usage is TRBV29-1 and J usage is TRBJ2-3; D possibly uses TRBD1 or TRBD2 (5 bases each). The CDR3 runs to 21 residues. Germline values: CDR1 SQVTM, CDR2 ANQGSEA. Trimming removed 2 bases at V and 3 bases at J, with 33 bases between. CDR3 protein: CSVERLSILDGTVLGTDTQYF. The CDR3 bases are TGCAGCGTTGAAAGGCTATCGATACTAGACGGGACGGTGTTGGGAACAGATACGCAGTATTTT.

In its sample, this clonotype was seen many times. V is TRBV28 and J is TRBJ1-2; 7 bases align to TRBD1. CDR1 is MDHEN, CDR2 SYDVKM, per germline. The J segment lost 7 bases and the V segment lost 7 bases, leaving 15 bases of the junction unmatched. This CDR3 has 15 amino acids. CDR3 sequence reads: CASKLPGQFHGGYTF. In DNA form, the CDR3 reads TGTGCCAGCAAGCTACCGGGACAGTTTCATGGTGGCTACACCTTC.

This clonotype was seen repeatedly, ten times or more. The chain is built from TRBV29-1 and TRBJ1-1, with D possibly matching TRBD1 (5 bases). This CDR3 has 13 residues. Germline values: CDR1 SQVTM, CDR2 ANQGSEA. V lost 7 bases, J lost 1 base, and 13 bases lay in between. The CDR3 spells CSGWGLKNTEAFF. DNA for the CDR3: TGCAGCGGTTGGGGACTGAAGAACACTGAAGCTTTCTTT.

This clonotype came up many times. The chain carries TRBV29-1 and TRBJ2-5; 11 nucleotides match TRBD2. Germline V lookup: CDR1 SQVTM, CDR2 ANQGSEA. The CDR3 contains 14 residues. V lost 6 bases to trimming and J lost 7 bases; unmatched junction nucleotides: 10. The CDR3 reads CSVALAGGPGTQYF. The CDR3 DNA reads as TGCAGCGTCGCCCTAGCGGGAGGTCCAGGGACCCAGTACTTC.

This clonotype was detected ten times or more. The chain combines TRBV7-2 with TRBJ2-1; 8 nucleotides line up with TRBD2. V was pared by 4 bases and J by 0 bases, with 8 bases of the junction left unmatched. This CDR3 is 17 amino acids long. The germline V gene has CDR1 SGHTA and CDR2 FQGNSA. Here the CDR3 DNA reads TGTGCCAGCAGCTCTCGGACTAGCCAAAGCTCCTACAATGAGCAGTTCTTC. As protein: CASSSRTSQSSYNEQFF.

The V call is TRBV2, the J call TRBJ2-3, with 11 bases identical to TRBD2. From germline, CDR1 is SNHLY and CDR2 FYNNEI. The V and J ends lost 6 bases and 3 bases, in that order; junction bases with no gene match: 5. This CDR3 has 15 amino acids. The CDR3 sequence is CASRAGLAETDTQYF. The CDR3 coding sequence is TGTGCCAGCAGGGCGGGACTAGCGGAAACAGATACGCAGTATTTT. The variable domain in full, with the rest retrieved from reference TRBV2 and TRBJ2-3, is EPEVTQTPSHQVTQMGQEVILRCVPISNHLYFYWYRQILGQKVEFLVSFYNNEISEKSEIFDDQFSVERPDGSNFTLKIRSTKLEDSAMYFCASRAGLAETDTQYFGPGTRLTVL.

This clonotype was seen a few times. CDR3 DNA sequence: TGCGCCAGCACCCAGAGAAACAGGGACTCCACAGATACGCAGTATTTT. Translating it yields CASTQRNRDSTDTQYF. The chain recombines TRBV4-1 with TRBJ2-3, with D perhaps being TRBD1 or TRBD2 (6 bases each). CDR3 length: 16 residues. CDR1 and CDR2 from the germline V gene are MGHRA and YSYEKL. Trimming took off 7 bases at V and 2 bases at J, with 19 bases between the two ends.

This clonotype was observed a few times. The chain has TRBV20-1 and TRBJ2-3; 11 bases agree with TRBD2. The junction had 4 bases not matched to a gene; V was cut back by 2 bases and J by 0 bases. CDR3 length: 16 amino acids. Per germline, CDR1 DFQATT and CDR2 SNEGSKA (reference sequence). CDR3 sequence: CSARLGTSGSTDTQYF. Here the CDR3 DNA reads TGCAGTGCTAGACTCGGGACTAGCGGAAGCACAGATACGCAGTATTTT.

This clonotype was found a few times. The rearrangement joins TRBV20-1 to TRBJ2-1; maybe TRBD2 (6 bases). The CDR3 is 11 amino acids. With 2 bases removed from V and 15 bases from J, the gap between germline ends came to 14 bases. Germline CDR1 and CDR2: DFQATT and SNEGSKA (reference sequence). Written as DNA, the CDR3 is TGCAGTGCTAGATTCGGGGGTGTGACGTTCTTC. Translation: CSARFGGVTFF.

The chain combines TRBV30 with TRBJ2-7, with 7 bases that match TRBD2. The trim removed 1 base at V and 3 bases at J, leaving 0 bases unmatched. CDR1 is GTSNPN, CDR2 SVGIG, per germline (reference sequence). This CDR3 spans 12 amino acids. CDR3: CAWSGGGYEQYF. The CDR3, as DNA: TGTGCCTGGAGTGGCGGGGGCTACGAGCAGTACTTC.

This clonotype was counted only a few times. V is TRBV5-1 and J is TRBJ2-7, with TRBD2 identical over 13 bases. V shed 0 bases, J shed 0 bases, and the junction held 3 bases outside the gene matches. The germline gives CDR1 SGHRS, CDR2 YFSETQ. CDR3 length: 17 amino acids. CDR3 in amino acids: CASSLAGLAGSSYEQYF. The CDR3 region has the DNA TGCGCCAGCAGCTTGGCGGGACTAGCGGGGAGCTCCTACGAGCAGTACTTC.

This clonotype has a handful of counts. The chain recombines TRBV11-2 with TRBJ2-1, with a tentative D call TRBD2 (5 bases). The CDR3 is 17 residues long. Between the trimmed V and J ends, which lost 2 bases and 8 bases, there was a span of 22 bases. Germline V gives CDR1 SGHAT, CDR2 FQNNGV. The DNA of the CDR3 is TGTGCCAGCAGCTTATATGTTTTCGGACTGCTTAGGGATGAGCAGTTCTTC. Translation gives CASSLYVFGLLRDEQFF.

This clonotype was observed at least ten times. The chain couples TRBV7-2 to TRBJ2-1, with 8 bases that match TRBD2. V shed 3 bases, J shed 5 bases, and the junction held 12 bases outside the gene matches. Germline CDR1 reads SGHTA; CDR2 reads FQGNSA. This CDR3 has 17 residues. The DNA of the CDR3 is TGTGCCAGCAGCTTGTTATCTGGCGGGGGGCGGCACAATGAGCAGTTCTTC. It specifies CASSLLSGGGRHNEQFF.

This clonotype has a handful of counts. The chain recombines TRBV29-1 with TRBJ2-7; D possibly corresponds to TRBD2 (5 bases). The CDR3 is made up of 15 amino acids. Looked up from germline, CDR1 is SQVTM and CDR2 is ANQGSEA. With 3 bases removed from V and 0 bases from J, the gap between germline ends came to 15 bases. The CDR3 DNA is TGCAGCGTTGACCTCTCAAATAGCGTCTCCTACGAGCAGTACTTC. Protein product: CSVDLSNSVSYEQYF.

This clonotype was recorded many times. The CDR3 here is CATSDPPRGEQYF. Written as DNA, the CDR3 is TGTGCCACCAGTGATCCGCCCAGAGGCGAGCAGTACTTC. The chain combines TRBV24-1 with TRBJ2-7; D unresolved. Trimming stripped 3 bases from V and 6 bases from J, with 11 bases between. The CDR3 runs to 13 residues. Germline CDR1 KGHDR, CDR2 SFDVKD.

The table lists this clonotype with many counts. This rearrangement joins TRBV6-1 to TRBJ1-2; tentatively, D is TRBD1 (6 bases). The CDR3 consists of 13 residues. Germline-derived CDR1 and CDR2 are MNHNS and SASEGT. Trimming removed 8 bases from V and 8 bases from J, with 18 bases in between. The CDR3 nucleotides are TGTGCCAGCGGTCAATTTGGACAGAGGGGCTACACCTTC. It translates to CASGQFGQRGYTF.